A single sample is the source of the 10 T cell receptor beta chains below, sequenced in a study of blood T cell repertoires in COVID-19. Repertoires were generated with immunoSEQ multiplex PCR, while TCRdb's copy carries only in-frame clones and drops some. Of 150,000 to 200,000 clones listed, about four fifths are singletons. The specimen sequenced was peripheral blood. The receptors were gathered from a man aged 60-69 years with acute or convalescent COVID-19.

This clone has at least ten counts. This chain links TRBV11-2 with TRBJ1-3; D is undetermined. This CDR3 is built from 15 residues. V gave up 5 bases and J gave up 4 bases, with 15 bases separating them. Germline V gene lookup returns CDR1 SGHAT and CDR2 FQNNGV. CDR3: CASSKRRVEGNTIYF. The DNA of the CDR3 is TGTGCCAGCAGCAAACGACGGGTAGAGGGAAACACCATATATTTT.

This sequence joins TRBV4-3 and TRBJ2-7; TRBD2 might be the D (5 bases). CDR3 length equals 14 residues. The ends were cut back, 4 bases at V and 2 bases at J, with 12 bases in the middle. CDR1 and CDR2 (germline): LGHNA, YSLEER. The CDR3 region is CASSLDLGTYEQYF. CDR3 nucleotide sequence: TGCGCCAGCAGCCTCGACCTCGGGACCTACGAGCAGTACTTC.

The chain has TRBV19 and TRBJ1-2; the D gene is possibly TRBD1 (6 bases). Germline lookup yields CDR1 LNHDA and CDR2 SQIVND (reference sequence). The CDR3 is made up of 15 amino acids. Trimming pared 6 bases from V and 0 bases from J, leaving 14 bases between. This chain's CDR3 is CASRTTGTSNYGYTF. DNA for the CDR3: TGTGCCAGTAGAACCACCGGGACATCTAACTATGGCTACACCTTC.

In this sample, this clone turned up a few times. CDR3 in amino acids: CASSSSGKSQAYYSPLHF. The CDR3 DNA reads as TGTGCCAGCAGTAGTAGTGGAAAATCACAGGCTTACTATTCACCCCTCCACTTT. V is TRBV11-2 and J is TRBJ1-6; D is possibly TRBD1 (5 bases). V was shortened by 6 bases and J by 8 bases, with 26 bases between the two germline ends. Germline loops: CDR1 SGHAT, CDR2 FQNNGV. This CDR3 region has 18 residues.

The chain is built from TRBV6-5 and TRBJ2-1, with D perhaps matching TRBD2 (6 bases). The CDR3 length is 15 residues. Trimming stripped 5 bases from V and 0 bases from J, with 11 bases between. Germline V gene data show CDR1 as MNHEY and CDR2 as SVGAGI. The CDR3 region has the DNA TGTGCCAGCAGTACCCTAGCGTTCTCCTACAATGAGCAGTTCTTC. This sequence encodes CASSTLAFSYNEQFF.

The chain has TRBV6-5 and TRBJ2-3, with 7 bases matching TRBD2. V shed 0 bases, J shed 5 bases, and the junction held 5 bases outside the gene matches. The CDR3 runs to 15 residues. Germline V gene lookup returns CDR1 MNHEY and CDR2 SVGAGI. CDR3 protein: CASSYSGGYLDTQYF. The CDR3 nucleotides are TGTGCCAGCAGTTACTCGGGGGGGTATCTAGATACGCAGTATTTT.

The genes are TRBV18 and TRBJ1-2, with D possibly being TRBD1 (6 bases). Per germline, CDR1 KGHSH and CDR2 LQKENI. The CDR3 consists of 15 residues. The V end was cut by 3 bases, the J end by 4 bases, with 15 bases between. CDR3 residues: CASSPSAGEGYGYTF. DNA for the CDR3: TGTGCCAGCTCACCCTCGGCAGGGGAAGGCTATGGCTACACCTTC.

The rearrangement links TRBV7-9 to TRBJ2-7, with 10 bases aligning to TRBD2. Trimming removed 2 bases from V and 5 bases from J; junction bases left unmatched: 3. The V gene's germline CDR1 is SEHNR and CDR2 FQNEAQ (reference sequence). The CDR3 has 14 amino acids. CDR3 loop: CASSLRTSGDEQYF. The CDR3 nucleotides read TGTGCCAGCAGCTTACGAACTAGCGGGGACGAGCAGTACTTC.

This clone has only a few counts. DNA of the CDR3: TGTGCCAGCAGCTTCCAGGGGGCTCGCAGTGGCTACACCTTC. Amino acid sequence: CASSFQGARSGYTF. The chain combines TRBV5-6 with TRBJ1-2, with 8 bases lining up with TRBD1. This CDR3 is built from 14 residues. Germline V gives CDR1 SGHDT, CDR2 YYEEEE. Trimming removed 2 bases from V and 7 bases from J; junction bases left unmatched: 7.

This chain joins TRBV4-1 and TRBJ2-1, with 9 bases aligning to TRBD2. The CDR3 spans 16 residues. J was trimmed by 3 bases and V by 1 base; bases with no gene match: 4. The germline V gene encodes CDR1 MGHRA and CDR2 YSYEKL. As DNA, the CDR3 is TGCGCCAGCAGCCAAGCTCTAGCGGGGATCTACAATGAGCAGTTCTTC. Translation gives CASSQALAGIYNEQFF.